This entry lists 17 T cell receptor beta chains sequenced from one sample in a study of cytomegalovirus exposure and HLA in healthy donors. The PCR had 60 Vbeta and 13 Jbeta primers. The method was immunoSEQ multiplex PCR; TCRdb's version includes in-frame clones alone and lacks a portion of them. Here the sample spans roughly 180,000 clones, 82% being singletons. What was sequenced was PBMCs. These receptors originate from a man aged 35 to 55 in good health and CMV-seronegative.

This clone was seen a handful of times. J is TRBJ1-5 and V is TRBV7-2, with D possibly matching TRBD1 (5 bases). The CDR3 is made up of 16 amino acids. Germline lookup yields CDR1 SGHTA and CDR2 FQGNSA. Trimming cost V 5 bases and J 1 base, with 15 bases left between them. The CDR3 DNA reads as TGTGCCAGCAGCCCTAGGGGAGGGCTAAGCAATCAGCCCCAGCATTTT. It translates to CASSPRGGLSNQPQHF.

The chain links TRBV5-1 to TRBJ1-4; 8 bases are shared with TRBD1. The CDR3 sequence is 17 residues long. The germline V gene has CDR1 SGHRS and CDR2 YFSETQ. Losses at the gene ends were 1 base for V and 2 bases for J; bases not matched to a gene: 7. The CDR3 spells CASSLQSGGLTNEKLFF. CDR3 DNA: TGCGCCAGCAGCTTGCAGTCAGGGGGCCTGACTAATGAAAAACTGTTTTTT.

The chain recombines TRBV28 with TRBJ2-5; 11 bases are shared with TRBD2. The CDR3 has 13 amino acids. The V segment lost 8 bases and the J segment 5 bases; nucleotides outside the gene matches: 4. CDR1 and CDR2 from the germline V gene are MDHEN and SYDVKM. The CDR3 bases are TGTGCCAGCCATAGCGGGAGGGTCGAGACCCAGTACTTC. This encodes CASHSGRVETQYF.

V gene TRBV28 combines with J gene TRBJ2-1; TRBD1 is a possible D gene (5 bases). Germline values: CDR1 MDHEN, CDR2 SYDVKM. There are 19 residues in the CDR3. V was clipped by 5 bases and J by 5 bases, with 28 bases between them. CDR3 loop: CASSHPSPLRQNMNNEQFF. CDR3 sequence (DNA): TGTGCCAGCAGTCACCCATCCCCCCTCCGACAGAACATGAACAATGAGCAGTTCTTC.

The J gene is TRBJ2-5, the V gene TRBV5-1; no clear D. CDR3 length equals 13 residues. V lost 0 bases and J 3 bases, leaving 6 bases between the germline ends. Per germline, CDR1 SGHRS and CDR2 YFSETQ. The CDR3 coding sequence is TGCGCCAGCAGCTTGGCCCGGGAAGAGACCCAGTACTTC. Its protein product is CASSLAREETQYF.

This clone was detected once. The germline gene is not matched at one end of the junction; a read error may be the cause. This chain links TRBV18 with TRBJ2-7; tentative D call: TRBD2 (5 bases). CDR1 is KGHSH and CDR2 is LQKENI in the germline V gene. The CDR3 length is 13 residues. CDR3 nucleotide sequence: TGTGCCAGCTCACCTCGCACAGACTACGAGCGGTACTTC. Amino acids: CASSPRTDYERYF.

A single count supports this clone. This sequence joins TRBV7-9 and TRBJ2-3; D is undetermined. The CDR3 runs 12 residues. The V and J ends lost 5 bases and 4 bases respectively, with 7 bases between them. Germline-derived CDR1 and CDR2 are SEHNR and FQNEAQ (reference sequence). The CDR3 loop is CASSKTPDTQYF. CDR3 bases: TGTGCCAGCAGCAAGACACCAGATACGCAGTATTTT.

The chain couples TRBV28 to TRBJ2-1; D remains unclear. Looked up from germline, CDR1 is MDHEN and CDR2 is SYDVKM. V lost 2 bases to trimming and J lost 8 bases, with 4 bases between them. The CDR3 is 11 amino acids. The CDR3 coding sequence is TGTGCCAGCAGTTTACCAGATGAGCAGTTCTTC. Translation: CASSLPDEQFF.

The chain recombines TRBV2 with TRBJ2-5; tentative D call: TRBD1 (6 bases). CDR1 SNHLY and CDR2 FYNNEI come from the germline V gene. This CDR3 has 13 amino acids. Trimming left V 4 bases short and J 1 base short, with 7 bases between. For the CDR3, the DNA is TGTGCCAGCAGTGGACAGGCCCAAGAGACCCAGTACTTC. Its protein product is CASSGQAQETQYF.

This rearrangement joins TRBV4-3 to TRBJ2-5, with 10 bases fitting TRBD1. Per germline, CDR1 LGHNA and CDR2 YSLEER. The CDR3 has 17 amino acids. V shed 0 bases, J shed 4 bases, and the junction held 8 bases outside the gene matches. Here the CDR3 reads CASSQDRGQGIGETQYF. The CDR3 DNA is TGCGCCAGCAGCCAAGATCGGGGACAGGGGATAGGAGAGACCCAGTACTTC.

The chain joins TRBV28 to TRBJ2-7; TRBD1 agrees at 7 bases. CDR1 and CDR2 from the germline V gene are MDHEN and SYDVKM. CDR3 size: 15 residues. The V and J ends lost 4 bases and 3 bases, in that order; junction bases with no gene match: 9. Written as DNA, the CDR3 is TGTGCCAGCAGTTCCCCCTCGAGACAGGGCTACGAGCAGTACTTC. Translation gives CASSSPSRQGYEQYF.

This chain links TRBV6-5 with TRBJ1-2; D may be TRBD1 (5 bases). The CDR3 is 14 amino acids. Germline V gene lookup returns CDR1 MNHEY and CDR2 SVGAGI. Trimming cost V 6 bases and J 5 bases, with 16 bases left between them. The CDR3 sequence: CASRDRLGGYGYTF. CDR3 DNA sequence: TGTGCCAGCAGGGACCGCCTGGGGGGTTATGGCTACACCTTC.

This chain uses TRBV19 with TRBJ1-1, with no clear D. Trimming took off 5 bases at V and 4 bases at J, with 14 bases between the two ends. Germline V gene sequence: CDR1 LNHDA, CDR2 SQIVND (reference sequence). The CDR3 runs 14 residues. DNA of the CDR3: TGTGCCAGTAGTGAGAGGGCGATGTCCACTGAAGCTTTCTTT. Translated, it gives CASSERAMSTEAFF. Full variable domain (missing parts from reference TRBV19 and TRBJ1-1): DGGITQSPKYLFRKEGQNVTLSCEQNLNHDAMYWYRQDPGQGLRLIYYSQIVNDFQKGDIAEGYSVSREKKESFPLTVTSAQKNPTAFYLCASSERAMSTEAFFGQGTRLTVV.

This chain uses TRBV28 with TRBJ1-4, with TRBD1 as a possible D gene (5 bases). The CDR3 runs to 17 residues. The V end was cut by 3 bases, the J end by 8 bases, with 22 bases between. Germline values: CDR1 MDHEN, CDR2 SYDVKM. The CDR3, as DNA: TGTGCCAGCAGTTTGGGTACTTGGGGGGTTAGAGGAGAAAAACTGTTTTTT. Amino acid sequence: CASSLGTWGVRGEKLFF. Variable domain in full (rest from reference TRBV28 and TRBJ1-4): DVKVTQSSRYLVKRTGEKVFLECVQDMDHENMFWYRQDPGLGLRLIYFSYDVKMKEKGDIPEGYSVSREKKERFSLILESASTNQTSMYLCASSLGTWGVRGEKLFFGSGTQLSVL.

The chain has TRBV5-1 and TRBJ2-2, with D unresolved. The CDR3 consists of 14 residues. Germline assignment: CDR1 SGHRS and CDR2 YFSETQ. Trimming took off 2 bases at V and 0 bases at J, with 5 bases between the two ends. CDR3: CASSFQANTGELFF. The CDR3 nucleotides are TGCGCCAGCAGCTTCCAGGCGAACACCGGGGAGCTGTTTTTT.

This chain uses TRBV7-2 with TRBJ2-7, with D tentatively TRBD2 (5 bases). V shed 1 base and J shed 1 base, with 14 bases lying between them. Germline V gene lookup returns CDR1 SGHTA and CDR2 FQGNSA. This CDR3 region has 16 residues. CDR3 sequence (DNA): TGTGCCAGCAGCTTAGTTCCGAGGGATCCGTCCTACGAGCAGTACTTC. It specifies CASSLVPRDPSYEQYF.

The rearrangement uses TRBV19 and TRBJ1-4; tentative D call: TRBD1 (6 bases). Germline-derived CDR1 and CDR2 are LNHDA and SQIVND (reference sequence). The length of the CDR3 is 15 residues. Deletions cut 4 bases from V and 5 bases from J, with 14 bases between. Here the CDR3 reads CASSTLQGPNEKLFF. CDR3 nucleotide sequence: TGTGCCAGTAGTACCCTCCAGGGGCCAAATGAAAAACTGTTTTTT.